This T cell receptor (beta chain) was captured by sequencing in a study of blood T cell repertoires in COVID-19. The V gene end was trimmed by 6 bases and the J gene end by 2 bases; junction bases not matched to a gene: 4. CDR3 length: 14 residues. Germline V gives CDR1 LNHNV, CDR2 YYDKDF (reference sequence). The repertoire was sequenced with immunoSEQ multiplex PCR; TCRdb's copy has only in-frame clones and lacks some. The data show fewer than 300,000 clones, with roughly 80% seen just once and more than 4% held by the top ten. Specimen: PBMCs or T cells enriched from blood (not recorded which). The source of this sequence is a man aged 35 to 55 who had been exposed to COVID-19. The chain carries TRBV15 and TRBJ2-7; 10 bases fit TRBD1. CDR3: CATRPDRGPYEQYF. CDR3 DNA: TGTGCCACCAGACCCGACAGGGGGCCCTACGAGCAGTACTTC.